A single sample is the source of the 8 T cell receptor beta chains below, sequenced in a study of glioma-infiltrating T cells after dendritic cell vaccination. Only in-frame clones appear in the TCRdb table, and some are missing; sequencing was by immunoSEQ multiplex PCR. This table holds roughly 80,000 clones, about 87% found once. Sample: blood, taken before dendritic cell vaccination. These receptors all come from a human donor with glioblastoma.

The sample holds one count of this clone. The chain has TRBV4-2 and TRBJ1-4, with a possible D match to TRBD1 (6 bases). V was cut by 2 bases and J by 7 bases, with 11 bases left in between. Per the germline V gene, CDR1 is LGHNA and CDR2 is YNFKEQ. The CDR3 is made up of 14 amino acids. The CDR3 DNA follows: TGTGCCAGCAGCCAAAGCAGGACAGCTGAAAAACTGTTTTTT. Amino acids: CASSQSRTAEKLFF.

V is TRBV6-1 and J is TRBJ2-5; TRBD2 agrees at 8 bases. This CDR3 region has 15 residues. Germline values: CDR1 MNHNS, CDR2 SASEGT. The ends lost 6 bases at V and 5 bases at J; junction bases unmatched: 11. The CDR3 reads CASRGGLARSETQYF. CDR3 coding DNA: TGTGCCAGCAGGGGAGGACTAGCTAGGTCGGAGACCCAGTACTTC.

This rearrangement joins TRBV30 to TRBJ1-6; D is unresolved. V dropped 5 bases and J dropped 9 bases, with 20 bases sitting between them. Germline CDR1 and CDR2: GTSNPN and SVGIG (reference sequence). The CDR3 runs to 15 residues. The CDR3 sequence is CAWDITATEISPLHF. CDR3 nucleotide sequence: TGTGCCTGGGATATCACTGCAACTGAAATTTCACCCCTCCACTTT. The full variable domain, rest sourced from reference TRBV30 and TRBJ1-6, is SQTIHQWPATLVQPVGSPLSLECTVEGTSNPNLYWYRQAAGRGLQLLFYSVGIGQISSEVPQNLSASRPQDRQFILSSKKLLLSDSGFYLCAWDITATEISPLHFGNGTRLTVT.

The V gene is TRBV19, the J gene TRBJ2-7, with 11 nucleotides matching TRBD1. Germline CDR1 is LNHDA and CDR2 is SQIVND (reference sequence). This CDR3 spans 14 amino acids. V lost 3 bases, J lost 3 bases, and 1 base stayed unmatched. CDR3 sequence (DNA): TGTGCCAGTAGTATGGGACAGGGGGGCTACGAGCAGTACTTC. This codes for CASSMGQGGYEQYF.

The chain is built from TRBV6-6 and TRBJ2-3, with D possibly matching TRBD1 (6 bases). The CDR3 loop spans 12 amino acids. Per germline, CDR1 MNHNY and CDR2 SVGAGI (reference sequence). V shed 9 bases and J shed 0 bases, with 7 bases lying between them. In DNA form, the CDR3 reads TGTGCCAGTACAGGGAGCACAGATACGCAGTATTTT. It is translated as CASTGSTDTQYF.

The chain's CDR3 is CASSPLSGVPGELFF. In DNA form, the CDR3 reads TGTGCCAGCAGCCCCCTCTCAGGGGTCCCCGGGGAGCTGTTTTTT. The chain uses TRBV9 and TRBJ2-2; tentatively, D is TRBD1 (6 bases). The CDR3 contains 15 residues. The V and J ends lost 4 bases and 6 bases respectively, with 16 bases between them. Germline V gives CDR1 SGDLS, CDR2 YYNGEE.

The rearrangement links TRBV6-1 to TRBJ1-1, with 7 nucleotides matching TRBD1. The CDR3 consists of 14 residues. In germline, CDR1 is MNHNS, CDR2 SASEGT. The V and J ends lost 6 bases and 4 bases, in that order; junction bases with no gene match: 8. For the CDR3, the DNA is TGTGCCAGCAGCCAAGAGGGGGCCGGCACTGAAGCTTTCTTT. Translated, it gives CASSQEGAGTEAFF.

This chain links TRBV18 with TRBJ1-5; D gene uncertain. V shed 2 bases and J shed 7 bases, with 9 bases lying between them. This CDR3 is 13 amino acids long. From germline, CDR1 is KGHSH and CDR2 LQKENI. CDR3 loop: CASSPSTYQPQHF. The CDR3 DNA sequence: TGTGCCAGCTCACCAAGTACCTACCAGCCCCAGCATTTT.